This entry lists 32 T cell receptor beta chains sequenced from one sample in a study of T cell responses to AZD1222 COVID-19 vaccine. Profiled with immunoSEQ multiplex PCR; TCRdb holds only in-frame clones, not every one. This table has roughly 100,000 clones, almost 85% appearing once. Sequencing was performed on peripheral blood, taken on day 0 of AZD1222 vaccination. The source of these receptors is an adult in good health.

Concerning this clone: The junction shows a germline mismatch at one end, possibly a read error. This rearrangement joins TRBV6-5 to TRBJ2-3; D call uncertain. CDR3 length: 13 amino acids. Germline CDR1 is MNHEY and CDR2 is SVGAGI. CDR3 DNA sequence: TGTGCCAGCACCAGACTCGACACAAATACGCAGTATTTT. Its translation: CASTRLDTNTQYF.

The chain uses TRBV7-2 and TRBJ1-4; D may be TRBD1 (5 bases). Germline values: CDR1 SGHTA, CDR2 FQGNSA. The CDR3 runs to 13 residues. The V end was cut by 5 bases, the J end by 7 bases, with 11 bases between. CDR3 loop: CASSLVTGEKLFF. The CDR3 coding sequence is TGTGCCAGCAGCCTAGTAACAGGTGAAAAACTGTTTTTT. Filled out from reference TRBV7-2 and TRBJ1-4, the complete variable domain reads GAGVSQSPSNKVTEKGKDVELRCDPISGHTALYWYRQSLGQGLEFLIYFQGNSAPDKSGLPSDRFSAERTGGSVSTLTIQRTQQEDSAVYLCASSLVTGEKLFFGSGTQLSVL.

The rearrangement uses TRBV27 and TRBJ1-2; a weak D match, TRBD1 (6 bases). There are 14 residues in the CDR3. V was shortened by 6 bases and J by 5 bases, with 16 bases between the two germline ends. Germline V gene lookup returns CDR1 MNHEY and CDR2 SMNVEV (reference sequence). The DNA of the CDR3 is TGTGCCAGCAGCTCAGGGGCGAGATTGTATGGCTACACCTTC. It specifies CASSSGARLYGYTF.

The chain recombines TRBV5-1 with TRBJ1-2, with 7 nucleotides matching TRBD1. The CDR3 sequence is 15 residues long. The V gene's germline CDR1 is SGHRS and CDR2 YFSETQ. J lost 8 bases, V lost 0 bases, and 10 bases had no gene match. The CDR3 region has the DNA TGCGCCAGCAGCTTGGCCTCAACAGGGGAATCCGGCTACACCTTC. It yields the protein CASSLASTGESGYTF.

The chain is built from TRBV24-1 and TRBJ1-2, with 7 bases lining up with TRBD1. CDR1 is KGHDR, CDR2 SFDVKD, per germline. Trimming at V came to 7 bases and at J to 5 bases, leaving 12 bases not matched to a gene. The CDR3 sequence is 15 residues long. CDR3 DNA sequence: TGTGCCACCAGCACTACCAAGGGGGCAGTTTATGGCTACACCTTC. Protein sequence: CATSTTKGAVYGYTF.

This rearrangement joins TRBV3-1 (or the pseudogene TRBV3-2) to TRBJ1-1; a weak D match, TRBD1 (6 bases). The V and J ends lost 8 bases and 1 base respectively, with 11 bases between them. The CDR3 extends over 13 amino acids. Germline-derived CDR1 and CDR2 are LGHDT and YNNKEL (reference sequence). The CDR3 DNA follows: TGTGCCAGCTCTCGGGGGGCGAACACTGAAGCTTTCTTT. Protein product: CASSRGANTEAFF.

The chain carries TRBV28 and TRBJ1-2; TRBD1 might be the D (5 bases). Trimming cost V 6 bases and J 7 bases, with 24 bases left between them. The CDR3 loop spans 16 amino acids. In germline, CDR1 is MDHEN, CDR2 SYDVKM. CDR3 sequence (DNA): TGTGCCAGCAGCCCCCCGGGGGGGTTGTTTGCGTCTGGCTACACCTTC. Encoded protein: CASSPPGGLFASGYTF.

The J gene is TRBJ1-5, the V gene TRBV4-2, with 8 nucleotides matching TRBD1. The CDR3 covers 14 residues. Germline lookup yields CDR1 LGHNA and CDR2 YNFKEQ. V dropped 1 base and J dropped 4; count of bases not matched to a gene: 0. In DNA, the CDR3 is TGTGCCAGCAGCCAAGGACAGGGGAATCAGCCCCAGCATTTT. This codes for CASSQGQGNQPQHF.

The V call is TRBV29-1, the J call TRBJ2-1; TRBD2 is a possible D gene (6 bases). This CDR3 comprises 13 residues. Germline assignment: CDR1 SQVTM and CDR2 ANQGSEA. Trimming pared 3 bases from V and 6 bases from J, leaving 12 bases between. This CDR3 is CSVESGRRNEQFF. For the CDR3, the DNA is TGCAGCGTTGAGTCCGGGAGACGCAATGAGCAGTTCTTC.

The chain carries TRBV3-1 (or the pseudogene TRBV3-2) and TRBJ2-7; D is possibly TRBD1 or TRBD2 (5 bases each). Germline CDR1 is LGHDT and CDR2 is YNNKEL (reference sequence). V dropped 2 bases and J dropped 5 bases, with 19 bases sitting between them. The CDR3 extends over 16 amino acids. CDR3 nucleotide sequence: TGTGCCAGCAGCCAACATTCCGGGGCCGATGGCCACGAGCAGTACTTC. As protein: CASSQHSGADGHEQYF.

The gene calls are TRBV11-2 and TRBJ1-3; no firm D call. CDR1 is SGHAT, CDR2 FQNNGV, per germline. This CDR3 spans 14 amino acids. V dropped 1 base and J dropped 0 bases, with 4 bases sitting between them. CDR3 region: CASSLVGSGNTIYF. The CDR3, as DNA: TGTGCCAGCAGCTTAGTGGGCTCTGGAAACACCATATATTTT.

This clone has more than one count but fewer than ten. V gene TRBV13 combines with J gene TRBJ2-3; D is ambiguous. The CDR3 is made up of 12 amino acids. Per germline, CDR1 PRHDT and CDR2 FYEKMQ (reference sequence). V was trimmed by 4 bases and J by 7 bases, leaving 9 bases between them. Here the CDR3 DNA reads TGTGCCAGCAGCTCTTCTCCCCATACGCAGTATTTT. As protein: CASSSSPHTQYF.

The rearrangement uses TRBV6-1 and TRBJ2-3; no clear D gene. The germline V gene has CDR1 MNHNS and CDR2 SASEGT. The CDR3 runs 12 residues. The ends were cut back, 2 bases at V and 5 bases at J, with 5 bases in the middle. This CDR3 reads CASSEPRDTQYF. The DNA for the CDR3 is TGTGCCAGCAGTGAACCGAGAGATACGCAGTATTTT.

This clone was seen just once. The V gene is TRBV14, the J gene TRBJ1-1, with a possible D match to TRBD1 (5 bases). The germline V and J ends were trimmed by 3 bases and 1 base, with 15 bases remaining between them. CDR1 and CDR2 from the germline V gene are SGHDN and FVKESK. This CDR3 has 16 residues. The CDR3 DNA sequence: TGTGCCAGCAGCCATCTCGCATGGGGCAGGAACACTGAAGCTTTCTTT. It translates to CASSHLAWGRNTEAFF.

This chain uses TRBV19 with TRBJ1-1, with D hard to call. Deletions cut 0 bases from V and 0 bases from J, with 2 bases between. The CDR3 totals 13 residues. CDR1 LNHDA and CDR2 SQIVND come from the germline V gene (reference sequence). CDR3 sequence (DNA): TGTGCCAGTAGTATAGACCTGAACACTGAAGCTTTCTTT. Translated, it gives CASSIDLNTEAFF.

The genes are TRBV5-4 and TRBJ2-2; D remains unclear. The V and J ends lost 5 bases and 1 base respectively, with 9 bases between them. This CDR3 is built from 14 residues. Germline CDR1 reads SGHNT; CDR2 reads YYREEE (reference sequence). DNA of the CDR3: TGTGCCAGCAGGGCGAAGGGGAACACCGGGGAGCTGTTTTTT. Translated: CASRAKGNTGELFF.

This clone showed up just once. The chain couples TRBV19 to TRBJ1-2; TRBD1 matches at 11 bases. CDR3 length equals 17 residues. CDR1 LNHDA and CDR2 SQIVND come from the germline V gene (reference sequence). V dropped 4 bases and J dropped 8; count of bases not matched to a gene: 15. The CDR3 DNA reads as TGTGCCAGTAGTACCCCGCCGGACAGGGGGCCACGTACGGGCTACACCTTC. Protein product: CASSTPPDRGPRTGYTF.

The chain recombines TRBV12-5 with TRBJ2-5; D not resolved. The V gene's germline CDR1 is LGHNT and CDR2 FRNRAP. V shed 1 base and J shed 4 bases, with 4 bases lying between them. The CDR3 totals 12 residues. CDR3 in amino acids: CASGLGGETQYF. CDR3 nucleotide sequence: TGTGCTAGTGGTTTGGGGGGAGAGACCCAGTACTTC.

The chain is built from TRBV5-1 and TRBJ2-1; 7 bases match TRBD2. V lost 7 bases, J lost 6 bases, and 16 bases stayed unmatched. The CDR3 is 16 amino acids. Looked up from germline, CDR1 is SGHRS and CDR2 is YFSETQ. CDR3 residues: CASARTAGVGANEQFF. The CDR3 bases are TGCGCCAGCGCGAGAACGGCGGGGGTAGGGGCCAATGAGCAGTTCTTC.

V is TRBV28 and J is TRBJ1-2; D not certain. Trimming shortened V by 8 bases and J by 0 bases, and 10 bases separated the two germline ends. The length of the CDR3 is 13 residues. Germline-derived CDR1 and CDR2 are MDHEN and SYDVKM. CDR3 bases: TGTGCCAGCGTGAGGCCTCCTAACTATGGCTACACCTTC. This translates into CASVRPPNYGYTF.

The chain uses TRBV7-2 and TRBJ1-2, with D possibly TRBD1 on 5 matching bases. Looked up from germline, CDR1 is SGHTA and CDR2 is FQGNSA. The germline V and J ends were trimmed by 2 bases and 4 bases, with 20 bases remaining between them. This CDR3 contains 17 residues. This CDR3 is CASSLLSGGRTPYGYTF. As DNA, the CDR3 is TGTGCCAGCAGCTTATTGAGCGGGGGGAGAACCCCCTATGGCTACACCTTC.

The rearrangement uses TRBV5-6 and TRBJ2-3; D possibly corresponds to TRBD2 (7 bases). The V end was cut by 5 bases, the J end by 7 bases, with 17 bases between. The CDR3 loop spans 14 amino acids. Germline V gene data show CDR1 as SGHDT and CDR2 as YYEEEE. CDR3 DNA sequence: TGTGCCAGCAGATGGGGGGCGGGAGTTAATACGCAGTATTTT. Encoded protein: CASRWGAGVNTQYF. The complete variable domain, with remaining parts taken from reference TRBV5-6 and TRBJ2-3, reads DAGVTQSPTHLIKTRGQQVTLRCSPKSGHDTVSWYQQALGQGPQFIFQYYEEEERQRGNFPDRFSGHQFPNYSSELNVNALLLGDSALYLCASRWGAGVNTQYFGPGTRLTVL.

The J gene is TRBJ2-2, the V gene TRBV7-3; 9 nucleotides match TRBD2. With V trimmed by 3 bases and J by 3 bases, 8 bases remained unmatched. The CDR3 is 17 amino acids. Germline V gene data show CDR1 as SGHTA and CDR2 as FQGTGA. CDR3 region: CASSFASGAFHTGELFF. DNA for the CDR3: TGTGCCAGCAGCTTCGCTAGCGGGGCTTTCCACACCGGGGAGCTGTTTTTT.

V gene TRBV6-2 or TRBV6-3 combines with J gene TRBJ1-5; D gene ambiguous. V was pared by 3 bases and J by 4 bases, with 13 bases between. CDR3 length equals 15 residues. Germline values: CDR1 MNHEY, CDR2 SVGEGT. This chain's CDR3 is CASSYVAGGNQPQHF. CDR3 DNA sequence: TGTGCCAGCAGTTATGTGGCAGGCGGGAATCAGCCCCAGCATTTT.

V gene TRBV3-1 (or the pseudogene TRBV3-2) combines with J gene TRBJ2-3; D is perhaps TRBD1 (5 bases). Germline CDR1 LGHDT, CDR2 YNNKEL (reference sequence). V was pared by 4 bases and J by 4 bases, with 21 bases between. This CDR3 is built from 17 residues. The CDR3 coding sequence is TGTGCCAGCAGCCGAATCTTACAGGCCAATTCAGCAGATACGCAGTATTTT. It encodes CASSRILQANSADTQYF.

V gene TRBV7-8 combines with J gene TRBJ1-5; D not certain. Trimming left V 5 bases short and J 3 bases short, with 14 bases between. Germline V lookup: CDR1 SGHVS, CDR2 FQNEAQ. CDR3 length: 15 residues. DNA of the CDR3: TGTGCCAGCAGCCCCGATAGTTTTCTCAATCAGCCCCAGCATTTT. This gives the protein CASSPDSFLNQPQHF.

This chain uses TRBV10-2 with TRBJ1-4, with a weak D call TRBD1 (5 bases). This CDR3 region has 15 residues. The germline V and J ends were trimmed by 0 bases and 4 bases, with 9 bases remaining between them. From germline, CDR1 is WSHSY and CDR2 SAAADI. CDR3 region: CASSESTVGNEKLFF. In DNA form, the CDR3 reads TGCGCCAGCAGTGAGTCGACAGTGGGTAATGAAAAACTGTTTTTT.

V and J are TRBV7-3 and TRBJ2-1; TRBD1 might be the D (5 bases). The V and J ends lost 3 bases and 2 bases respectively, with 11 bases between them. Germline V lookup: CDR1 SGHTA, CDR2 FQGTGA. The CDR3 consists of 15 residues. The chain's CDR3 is CASSFSGATYNEQFF. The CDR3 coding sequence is TGTGCCAGCAGCTTTAGTGGGGCGACCTACAATGAGCAGTTCTTC.

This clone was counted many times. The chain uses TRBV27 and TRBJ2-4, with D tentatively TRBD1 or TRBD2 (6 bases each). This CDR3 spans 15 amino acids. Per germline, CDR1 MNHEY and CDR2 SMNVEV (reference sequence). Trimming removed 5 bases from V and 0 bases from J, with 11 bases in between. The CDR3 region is CASSPPGAAKNIQYF. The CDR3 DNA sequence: TGTGCCAGCAGTCCTCCGGGGGCAGCCAAAAACATTCAGTACTTC.

CDR3 residues: CASSLDRGSRYEQYF. Here the CDR3 DNA reads TGCGCCAGCAGCTTGGACAGGGGATCCCGCTACGAGCAGTACTTC. The chain links TRBV5-1 to TRBJ2-7; 7 nucleotides match TRBD1. The CDR3 loop spans 15 amino acids. The germline gives CDR1 SGHRS, CDR2 YFSETQ. The V gene end was trimmed by 0 bases and the J gene end by 3 bases; junction bases not matched to a gene: 6. The full variable domain, with the rest looked up from reference TRBV5-1 and TRBJ2-7, is KAGVTQTPRYLIKTRGQQVTLSCSPISGHRSVSWYQQTPGQGLQFLFEYFSETQRNKGNFPGRFSGRQFSNSRSEMNVSTLELGDSALYLCASSLDRGSRYEQYFGPGTRLTVT.

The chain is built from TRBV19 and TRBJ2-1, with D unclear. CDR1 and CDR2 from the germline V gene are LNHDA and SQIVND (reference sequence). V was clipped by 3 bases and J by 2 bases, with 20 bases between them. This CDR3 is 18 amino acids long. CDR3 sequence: CASSMPGRRRLTYNEQFF. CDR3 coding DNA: TGTGCCAGTAGTATGCCCGGCCGGCGGCGTCTAACCTACAATGAGCAGTTCTTC.

CDR3 loop: CASSYRKGEEGARTEAFF. DNA of the CDR3: TGTGCCAGCAGTTACCGCAAGGGCGAGGAGGGGGCGAGAACTGAAGCTTTCTTT. This chain joins TRBV6-2 or TRBV6-3 and TRBJ1-1; 7 bases agree with TRBD1. J was trimmed by 5 bases and V by 2 bases; bases with no gene match: 17. Germline lookup yields CDR1 MNHEY and CDR2 SVGEGT. This CDR3 has 18 residues.